The clone carrying this T cell receptor beta chain was recorded a few times. Its antigen is undetermined. Expressed TCRB transcripts were sequenced because the entire RNA isolate underwent reverse transcription. TCRdb's table, derived via immunoSEQ multiplex PCR, lists solely in-frame clones and lacks some. The table shows a few hundred thousand clones, with 11% to 15% occurring only once. The CDR3 contains 17 residues. V shed 0 bases and J 5 bases; nucleotides not matched to a gene: 10. The germline V gene encodes CDR1 SGDLS and CDR2 YYNGEE. The sample comes from a study of beta chain features in type 1 diabetes. Study results and limitations: Type 1 diabetes patients showed a moderate but significant shortening of TCRB CDR3s in all four CD4+ subsets. Comparison showed that naive, central memory and Treg TCRB repertoires appeared more similar among patients than among healthy donors.

This chain joins TRBV9 and TRBJ2-2, with 7 bases that match TRBD2. Sequencing used naive CD4+ T cells from blood. The receptor's source is a man in his thirties or forties with type 1 diabetes. CDR3 DNA sequence: TGTGCCAGCAGCGTAGTATGGAGCGGGACGGGTACCGGGGAGCTGTTTTTT. It codes for CASSVVWSGTGTGELFF.